The T cell receptor (beta chain) described here comes from a study of blood T cell repertoires in COVID-19. Study as a whole: Acute-phase and convalescent COVID-19 samples originated in the United States, Italy and Spain. The analysed material was cDNA or gDNA that came from T cells, B-cell-depleted T cells, or PBMCs.

Authors' processing steps: Estimation of nucleated cell counts relied on the amplification of reference gene primers. The assay was immunoSEQ multiplex PCR, and TCRdb's table has in-frame clones only and misses some. The DNA was the basis for D and trimming; V, J and clone size are from that table. The sample records 150,000 to 200,000 clones, around 77% being singletons. J gave up 8 bases and V 5 bases, and 3 bases lay outside the gene matches. The germline V gene encodes CDR1 SGHRS and CDR2 YFSETQ. This CDR3 is 12 amino acids long. The source material was peripheral blood. The source of this sequence is a man between 65 and 80 years old with acute or convalescent COVID-19. The gene calls are TRBV5-1 and TRBJ2-1; TRBD1 aligns across 8 bases. CDR3 sequence (DNA): TGCGCCAGCAGGACAGGGGTGGATGAGCAGTTCTTC. It specifies CASRTGVDEQFF.